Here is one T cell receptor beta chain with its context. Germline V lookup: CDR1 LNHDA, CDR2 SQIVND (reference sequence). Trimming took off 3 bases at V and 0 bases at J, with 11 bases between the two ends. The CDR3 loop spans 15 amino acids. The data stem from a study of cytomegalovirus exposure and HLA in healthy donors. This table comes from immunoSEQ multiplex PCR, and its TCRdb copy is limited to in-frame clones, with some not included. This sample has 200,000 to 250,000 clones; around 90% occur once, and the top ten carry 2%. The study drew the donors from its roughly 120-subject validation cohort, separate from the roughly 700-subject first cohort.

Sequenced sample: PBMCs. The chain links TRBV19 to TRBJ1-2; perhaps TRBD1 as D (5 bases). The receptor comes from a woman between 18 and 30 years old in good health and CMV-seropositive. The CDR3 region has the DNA TGTGCCAGTAGTATCAGGGCAGGACCTAACTATGGCTACACCTTC. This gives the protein CASSIRAGPNYGYTF.